This T cell receptor beta chain was sequenced during a study of T cells expressing NK-cell markers (dated by TCRdb to the early 2020s). Background for the entire study: Fewer than ten donors provided sorted CD3+CD56+NKG2C+, CD3+CD56+NKG2C- and CD3+CD56-NKG2C+ T-cell subsets, whose TCR beta-chain repertoires were profiled. Of the eight sequenced donors, seven were found to be HCMV-seropositive and one was found to be HCMV-seronegative. Randomly selected healthy volunteers, three men and five women, were used as the eight sequenced donors. Illumina HiSeq 2000/2500, MiSeq or NextSeq was used to sequence libraries as 2 x 150 bp reads.

General study outcomes and caveats: Whether the expanded NKG2C-expressing T cell clones were specific for HCMV antigens was left unclear. Those dominant clonotypes were again the most abundant among CD3+CD56-NKG2C+ cells in a few donors, at about 28.3-65%. In six or seven donors, the dominant CD3+CD56+NKG2C+ clonotypes ranked among the top 10 CD8+ clonotypes, making up 1.0-7.0% of CD8+ T cells.

HCMV-specific IgG was detected in serum with a commercial ELISA kit to determine HCMV serostatus. Ficoll density gradient centrifugation was used to isolate peripheral blood mononuclear cells from blood. With regard to this clonotype: There is no known antigen for this receptor.

Spanning cysteine to phenylalanine, the CDR3 consists of 16 amino acids. No DNA accompanies this entry. The germline V gene specifies SNHLY as CDR1 and FYNNEI as CDR2. Instrument on record: Illumina HiSeq 2000. TCR beta cDNA libraries were made by 5'RACE template switching that added a universal primer site and unique molecular identifiers. Priming for cDNA synthesis came from the TCR beta constant segment, and two successive PCR amplification steps followed. Per the source publication's procedure: MIGEC handled demultiplexing of the reads and grouping by UMI, while MiTCR was used to assemble and quantify clonotypes. To exclude erroneous sequences, any TCR cDNA sequence not supported by at least two reads was discarded. The tcR package was used for downstream repertoire analysis, with clonotypes matched between fractions based on CDR3 nucleotide sequence plus V segment. VDJmatch was used to annotate antigen specificity against VDJdb, with one amino acid substitution in CDR3 permitted. After reprocessing by TCRdb, each CDR3 protein sequence is one entry, and no DNA is given. The V and J calls shown here were made by TCRdb, not taken from the authors' results. This specimen's table enumerates 120,000 to 150,000 distinct CDR3 sequences. Of the sample, approximately 12% is held by the ten largest clones.

This chain joins TRBV2 to TRBJ2-3; TCRdb returns TRBD2, unconfirmable since there is no DNA. The receptor was isolated from a man younger than 35 in good health. Donor details come from another sample of the same person, matched by shared clones. Sequenced material: blood T cells: a sorted CD56 or NKG2C T cell subset, CD4+ or CD8+ T cells, or bulk PBMC T cells (not recorded which). The CDR3 here reads CASNPGLAGDTDTQYF.